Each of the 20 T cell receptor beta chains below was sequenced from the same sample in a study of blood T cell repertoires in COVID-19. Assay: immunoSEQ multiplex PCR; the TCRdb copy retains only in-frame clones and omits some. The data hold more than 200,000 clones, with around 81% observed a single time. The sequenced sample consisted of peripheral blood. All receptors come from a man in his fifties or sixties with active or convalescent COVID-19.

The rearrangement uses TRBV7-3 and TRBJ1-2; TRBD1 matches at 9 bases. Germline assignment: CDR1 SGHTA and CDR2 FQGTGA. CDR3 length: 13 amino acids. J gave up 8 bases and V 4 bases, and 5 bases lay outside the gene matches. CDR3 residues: CASSWDREGGYTF. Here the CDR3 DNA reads TGTGCCAGCAGCTGGGACAGGGAAGGCGGCTACACCTTC.

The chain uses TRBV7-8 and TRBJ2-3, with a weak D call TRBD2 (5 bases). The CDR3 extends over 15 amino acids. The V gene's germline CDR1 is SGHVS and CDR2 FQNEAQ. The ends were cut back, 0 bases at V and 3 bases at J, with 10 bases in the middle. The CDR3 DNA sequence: TGTGCCAGCAGCTTAGCCCACACGGGAACAGATACGCAGTATTTT. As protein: CASSLAHTGTDTQYF. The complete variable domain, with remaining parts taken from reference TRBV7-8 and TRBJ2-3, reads GAGVSQSPRYKVAKRGQDVALRCDPISGHVSLFWYQQALGQGPEFLTYFQNEAQLDKSGLPSDRFFAERPEGSVSTLKIQRTQQEDSAVYLCASSLAHTGTDTQYFGPGTRLTVL.

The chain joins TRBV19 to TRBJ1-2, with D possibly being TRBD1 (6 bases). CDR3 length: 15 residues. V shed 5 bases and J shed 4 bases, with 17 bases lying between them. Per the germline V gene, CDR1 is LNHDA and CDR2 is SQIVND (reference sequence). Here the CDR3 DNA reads TGTGCCAGTAGTTTCTTCCGGGACAAGGGCTATGGCTACACCTTC. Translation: CASSFFRDKGYGYTF. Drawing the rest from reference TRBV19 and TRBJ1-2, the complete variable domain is DGGITQSPKYLFRKEGQNVTLSCEQNLNHDAMYWYRQDPGQGLRLIYYSQIVNDFQKGDIAEGYSVSREKKESFPLTVTSAQKNPTAFYLCASSFFRDKGYGYTFGSGTRLTVV.

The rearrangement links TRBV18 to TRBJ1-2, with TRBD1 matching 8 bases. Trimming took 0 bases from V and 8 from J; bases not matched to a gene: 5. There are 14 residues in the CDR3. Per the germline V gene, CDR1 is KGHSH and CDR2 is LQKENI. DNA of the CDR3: TGTGCCAGCTCACCACCGGACAGGGCAGGAGGCTACACCTTC. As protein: CASSPPDRAGGYTF.

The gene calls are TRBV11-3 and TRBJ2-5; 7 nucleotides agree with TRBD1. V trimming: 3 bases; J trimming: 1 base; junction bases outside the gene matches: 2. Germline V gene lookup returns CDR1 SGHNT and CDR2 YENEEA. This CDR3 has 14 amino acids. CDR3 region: CASSLGTVQETQYF. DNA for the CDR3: TGTGCCAGCAGCTTGGGGACAGTCCAAGAGACCCAGTACTTC.

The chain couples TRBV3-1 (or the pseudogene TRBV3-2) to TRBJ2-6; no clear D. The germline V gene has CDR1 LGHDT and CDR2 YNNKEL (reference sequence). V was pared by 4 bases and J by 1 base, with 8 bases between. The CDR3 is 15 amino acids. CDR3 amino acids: CASSPRLSGANVLTF. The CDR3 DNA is TGTGCCAGCAGCCCCAGGTTGTCTGGGGCCAACGTCCTGACTTTC.

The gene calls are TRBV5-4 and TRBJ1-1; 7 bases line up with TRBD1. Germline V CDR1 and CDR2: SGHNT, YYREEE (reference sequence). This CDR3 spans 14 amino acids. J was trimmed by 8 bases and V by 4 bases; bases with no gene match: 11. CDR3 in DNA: TGTGCCAGCAGCGGTGGGATACAGGGGAGGGAAGCTTTCTTT. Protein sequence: CASSGGIQGREAFF.

The CDR3 bases are TGTGCCAGCAGCGTATATAGCGGGGGGTTCACAGATACGCAGTATTTT. This gives the protein CASSVYSGGFTDTQYF. V is TRBV9 and J is TRBJ2-3; TRBD2 aligns across 10 bases. J was trimmed by 2 bases and V by 1 base; bases with no gene match: 4. The germline V gene encodes CDR1 SGDLS and CDR2 YYNGEE. This CDR3 has 16 residues.

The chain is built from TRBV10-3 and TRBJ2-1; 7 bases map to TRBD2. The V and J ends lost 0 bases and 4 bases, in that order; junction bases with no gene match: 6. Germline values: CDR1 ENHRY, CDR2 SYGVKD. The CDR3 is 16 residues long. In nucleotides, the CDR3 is TGTGCCATCAGTGAGTCGTGGGGGGGGGATTACAATGAGCAGTTCTTC. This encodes CAISESWGGDYNEQFF.

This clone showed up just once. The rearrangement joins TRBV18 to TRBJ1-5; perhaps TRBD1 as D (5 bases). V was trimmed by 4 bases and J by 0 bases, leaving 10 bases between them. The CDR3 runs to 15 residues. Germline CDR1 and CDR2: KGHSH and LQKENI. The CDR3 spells CASSQQDGSNQPQHF. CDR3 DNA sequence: TGTGCCAGCTCACAACAGGACGGTAGCAATCAGCCCCAGCATTTT.

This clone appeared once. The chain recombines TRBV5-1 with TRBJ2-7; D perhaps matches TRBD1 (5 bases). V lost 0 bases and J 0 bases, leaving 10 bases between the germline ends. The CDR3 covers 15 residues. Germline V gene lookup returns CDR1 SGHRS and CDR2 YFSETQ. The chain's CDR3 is CASSLEARASYEQYF. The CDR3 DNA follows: TGCGCCAGCAGCTTGGAGGCCAGGGCCTCCTACGAGCAGTACTTC.

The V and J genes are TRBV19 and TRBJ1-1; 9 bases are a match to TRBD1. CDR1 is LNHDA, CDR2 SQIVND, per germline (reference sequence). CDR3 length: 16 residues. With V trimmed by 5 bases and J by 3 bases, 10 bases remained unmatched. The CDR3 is CASSGGTGLKDTEAFF. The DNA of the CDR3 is TGTGCCAGTAGTGGGGGGACAGGGTTAAAGGACACTGAAGCTTTCTTT.

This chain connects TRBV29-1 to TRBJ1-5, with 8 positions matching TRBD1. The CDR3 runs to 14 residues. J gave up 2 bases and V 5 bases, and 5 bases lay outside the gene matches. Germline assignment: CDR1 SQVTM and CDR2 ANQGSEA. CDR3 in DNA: TGCAGCGTTCAGGGGGCCGGCGGCAATCAGCCCCAGCATTTT. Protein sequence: CSVQGAGGNQPQHF.

The CDR3 region has the DNA TGTGCCTGGAGCCCCGGGACAGGGCAAGGGGATACGCAGTATTTT. It specifies CAWSPGTGQGDTQYF. V usage is TRBV30 and J usage is TRBJ2-3; TRBD1 agrees at 9 bases. V gave up 3 bases and J gave up 6 bases; unmatched junction bases: 10. The CDR3 is 15 residues long. CDR1 GTSNPN and CDR2 SVGIG come from the germline V gene (reference sequence).

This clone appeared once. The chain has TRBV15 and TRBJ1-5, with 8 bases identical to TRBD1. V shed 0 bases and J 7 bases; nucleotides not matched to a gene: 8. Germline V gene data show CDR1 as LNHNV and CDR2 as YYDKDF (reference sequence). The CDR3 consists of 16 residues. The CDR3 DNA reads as TGTGCCACCAGCAGAGATCTGCAGGGGGCCGGACAGCCCCAGCATTTT. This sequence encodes CATSRDLQGAGQPQHF.

CDR3 amino acids: CASSLIAGGLLETQYF. For the CDR3, the DNA is TGTGCCAGCAGCCTAATAGCGGGGGGCCTCCTAGAGACCCAGTACTTC. This sequence joins TRBV11-1 and TRBJ2-5; 10 nucleotides agree with TRBD2. The CDR3 has 16 amino acids. CDR1 and CDR2 from the germline V gene are SGHAT and FQDESV (reference sequence). The V and J ends lost 5 bases and 4 bases, in that order; junction bases with no gene match: 10.

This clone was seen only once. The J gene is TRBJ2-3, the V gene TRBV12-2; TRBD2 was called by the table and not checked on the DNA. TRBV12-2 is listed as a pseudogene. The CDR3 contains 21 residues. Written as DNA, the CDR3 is TGTGCAAGTCGCTTACCCTCCGAGTCTCCTCTAGCGGGGACTTGCACAGATACGCAGTATTTT. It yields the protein CASRLPSESPLAGTCTDTQYF.

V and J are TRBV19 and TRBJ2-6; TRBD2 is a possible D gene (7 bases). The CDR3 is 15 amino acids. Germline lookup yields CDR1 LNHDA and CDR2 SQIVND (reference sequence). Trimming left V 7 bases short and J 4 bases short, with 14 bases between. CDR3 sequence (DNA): TGTGCCAGTAAAACGGGGGGCGTCGGGGCCAACGTCCTGACTTTC. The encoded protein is CASKTGGVGANVLTF. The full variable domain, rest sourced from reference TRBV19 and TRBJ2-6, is DGGITQSPKYLFRKEGQNVTLSCEQNLNHDAMYWYRQDPGQGLRLIYYSQIVNDFQKGDIAEGYSVSREKKESFPLTVTSAQKNPTAFYLCASKTGGVGANVLTFGAGSRLTVL.

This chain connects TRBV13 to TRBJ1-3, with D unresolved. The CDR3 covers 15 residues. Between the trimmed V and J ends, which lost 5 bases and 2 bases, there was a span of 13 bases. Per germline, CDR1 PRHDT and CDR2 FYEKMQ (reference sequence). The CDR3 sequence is CASSPREGTGNTIYF. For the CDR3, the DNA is TGTGCCAGCAGCCCCCGGGAAGGGACTGGAAACACCATATATTTT.

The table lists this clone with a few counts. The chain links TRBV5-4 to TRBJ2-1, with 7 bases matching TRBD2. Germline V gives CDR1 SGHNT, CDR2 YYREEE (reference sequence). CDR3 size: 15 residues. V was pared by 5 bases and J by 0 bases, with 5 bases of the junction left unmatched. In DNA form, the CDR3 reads TGTGCCAGCAGTTGGGGCGGGAGCTCCTACAATGAGCAGTTCTTC. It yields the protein CASSWGGSSYNEQFF.